A selection of T cell receptor beta chains follows, all from one sample in a study of blood T cell repertoires in COVID-19. The method was immunoSEQ multiplex PCR; TCRdb's version includes in-frame clones alone and lacks a portion of them. The sample carries around 140,000 clones, over 80% recorded once. The sequenced sample consisted of peripheral blood. The receptors were sampled from a man aged 45-60 years with active COVID-19. CDR3s include the opening cysteine and the closing phenylalanine or tryptophan. Each record gives: J gene, V gene, D gene, CDR3 protein. A D gene is named only where the DNA matches it firmly.

j_call: TRBJ2-1
v_call: TRBV3-1/TRBV3-2
d_call: NA
cdr3_aa: CASSQTTGTEEQFF

j_call: TRBJ1-1
v_call: TRBV15
d_call: TRBD1
cdr3_aa: CATSRPGQVANTEAFF

j_call: TRBJ1-2
v_call: TRBV29-1
d_call: NA
cdr3_aa: CSVEDIRDYGYTF

j_call: TRBJ1-2
v_call: TRBV19
d_call: NA
cdr3_aa: CASSAQTGIYGYTF

j_call: TRBJ1-1
v_call: TRBV15
d_call: TRBD1
cdr3_aa: CATSRGGTGYTEAFF

j_call: TRBJ2-2
v_call: TRBV18
d_call: NA
cdr3_aa: CASSRQAGELFF

j_call: TRBJ2-7
v_call: TRBV19
d_call: NA
cdr3_aa: CASPEGDSYEQYF

j_call: TRBJ2-7
v_call: TRBV27
d_call: NA
cdr3_aa: CASSLASSYEQYF

j_call: TRBJ1-2
v_call: TRBV7-2
d_call: NA
cdr3_aa: CASSLTSDTYGYTF

j_call: TRBJ2-1
v_call: TRBV6-5
d_call: TRBD2
cdr3_aa: CASSYTAGGYNEQFF

j_call: TRBJ2-7
v_call: TRBV27
d_call: TRBD1
cdr3_aa: CASSPAGTGPGQYF

j_call: TRBJ1-4
v_call: TRBV7-9
d_call: TRBD1
cdr3_aa: CATLTGGGEKLFF

j_call: TRBJ1-4
v_call: TRBV5-1
d_call: NA
cdr3_aa: CATRQENNEKLFF

j_call: TRBJ1-5
v_call: TRBV6-5
d_call: NA
cdr3_aa: CASSPGETYQPQHF

j_call: TRBJ2-1
v_call: TRBV30
d_call: TRBD1
cdr3_aa: CAWSHRDRGFNEQFF

j_call: TRBJ1-3
v_call: TRBV6-5
d_call: TRBD1
cdr3_aa: CASSYGTGAGNTIYF

j_call: TRBJ1-1
v_call: TRBV5-4
d_call: TRBD1
cdr3_aa: CASSLGDRRTEAFF

j_call: TRBJ1-5
v_call: TRBV18
d_call: TRBD1
cdr3_aa: CASSPQAQGAGTSQPQHF

j_call: TRBJ1-1
v_call: TRBV6-6
d_call: TRBD1
cdr3_aa: CASSTDRRAFF

j_call: TRBJ2-5
v_call: TRBV5-1
d_call: NA
cdr3_aa: CASSLGPGYQETQYF

j_call: TRBJ1-5
v_call: TRBV12-5
d_call: NA
cdr3_aa: CASGLVELPQHF

j_call: TRBJ2-3
v_call: TRBV3-1/TRBV3-2
d_call: NA
cdr3_aa: CASSPRGSSTDTQYF

j_call: TRBJ1-2
v_call: TRBV3-1/TRBV3-2
d_call: NA
cdr3_aa: CASSGASPVQSYGYTF

j_call: TRBJ1-5
v_call: TRBV6-6
d_call: NA
cdr3_aa: CASQVGDQPQHF

j_call: TRBJ2-3
v_call: TRBV5-4
d_call: TRBD2
cdr3_aa: CASSPNSGGLGDTQYF

j_call: TRBJ2-7
v_call: TRBV5-6
d_call: TRBD1
cdr3_aa: CASSLGDSALYEQYF

j_call: TRBJ2-3
v_call: TRBV5-1
d_call: NA
cdr3_aa: CASSLVGGASTDTQYF